This note documents a single T cell receptor (beta chain) sequence. This sample was included in a study of blood T cell repertoires in COVID-19. Study overall: Collection of acute and convalescent COVID-19 samples took place in the United States, Italy and Spain. T cells, B-cell-depleted T cells, or PBMCs provided the cDNA or gDNA that served as material.

TCRdb's table, derived via immunoSEQ multiplex PCR, lists solely in-frame clones and lacks some. The table has 120,000 or so clones, less than 90% seen once. This TCR was recovered from a woman older than 75 with acute or convalescent COVID-19. The source material was peripheral blood.

CDR3 DNA sequence: TGTGCCAGCAGCCAAGATGTCGGGACAGGGTATGGCTACACCTTC. It translates to CASSQDVGTGYGYTF. V gene TRBV4-2 combines with J gene TRBJ1-2, with 9 bases lining up with TRBD1. Germline V lookup: CDR1 LGHNA, CDR2 YNFKEQ. The V segment lost 0 bases and the J segment 5 bases; nucleotides outside the gene matches: 4. CDR3 length equals 15 residues.